Shown below are 2 T cell receptor beta chains from a single sample sequenced in a study of T cells expressing NK-cell markers (dated by TCRdb to the early 2020s). The method was 5' RACE. TCRdb names Illumina HiSeq 2000 as the instrument used. After reprocessing by TCRdb, each CDR3 protein sequence is one entry, and no DNA is given. The table for this sample records 400,000 to 550,000 distinct CDR3 sequences. Clones ranked in the top ten supply less than 7.5% of the sample. Sequenced: blood T cells: a sorted CD56 or NKG2C T cell subset, CD4+ or CD8+ T cells, or bulk PBMC T cells (not recorded which). These receptors were collected from a woman between 18 and 69 years old in good health.

The rearrangement uses TRBV5-1 and TRBJ2-3; as DNA is missing, the TRBD2 call by TCRdb cannot be tested. The CDR3 has 14 residues. In germline, CDR1 is SGHRS, CDR2 YFSETQ. This CDR3 reads CASSLLAGDNTQYF.

The chain recombines TRBV7-8 with TRBJ2-2; TCRdb names TRBD1, which stays unverified in the absence of DNA. CDR1 is SGHVS and CDR2 is FQNEAQ in the germline V gene. This CDR3 is 16 amino acids long. The CDR3: CASSLSTGTVFGELFF.